This TCR beta chain was captured by sequencing in a study of blood T cell repertoires in COVID-19. Study-level information: There were acute and convalescent COVID-19 samples, and they came from the United States, Italy and Spain. The cDNA or gDNA used as material had been derived from T cells, B-cell-depleted T cells, or PBMCs.

In the original processing: It was from reference gene primer amplification that nucleated cell counts were estimated. Data came from immunoSEQ multiplex PCR; TCRdb stores just in-frame clones and leaves some out. V and J calls and clone size are given by that table; D and trimming were obtained from the DNA. The sample has around 94,000 clones, 80% to 95% seen once; the top ten hold 4.2%. The V gene's germline CDR1 is GTSNPN and CDR2 SVGIG (reference sequence). This CDR3 has 14 amino acids. Between the trimmed V and J ends, which lost 0 bases and 0 bases, there was a span of 9 bases. The J gene is TRBJ2-7, the V gene TRBV30, with D uncertain. The receptor's source is a man between 18 and 35 years old with acute or convalescent COVID-19. Input material: peripheral blood. CDR3 protein: CAWSVTSSSYEQYF. The CDR3 DNA follows: TGTGCCTGGAGTGTGACCTCTAGCTCCTACGAGCAGTACTTC.